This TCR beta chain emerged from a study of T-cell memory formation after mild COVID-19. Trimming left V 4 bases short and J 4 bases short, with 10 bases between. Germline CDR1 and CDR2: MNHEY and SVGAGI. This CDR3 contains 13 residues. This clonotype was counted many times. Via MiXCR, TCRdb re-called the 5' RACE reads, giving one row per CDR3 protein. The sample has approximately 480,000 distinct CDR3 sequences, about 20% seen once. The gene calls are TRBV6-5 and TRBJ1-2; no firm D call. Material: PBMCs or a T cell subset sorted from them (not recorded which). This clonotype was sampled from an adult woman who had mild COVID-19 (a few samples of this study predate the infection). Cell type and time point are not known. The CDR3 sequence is CASSSLFRYGYTF. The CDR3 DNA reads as TGTGCCAGCAGTTCCCTCTTCCGCTATGGCTACACCTTC.